Listed below are T cell receptor beta chains from one sample, sequenced in a study of blood T cell repertoires in COVID-19. TCRdb keeps only in-frame clones here, not all; method: immunoSEQ multiplex PCR. The sample contains about 25,000 clones, 80% to 90% of which appear only once. Sequenced input: peripheral blood. The receptors stem from a woman of 80 years or more with acute or convalescent COVID-19. The CDR3 runs from the conserved cysteine through the conserved F or W. Fields, in order: clone size, V gene, J gene, D gene, CDR3 protein, CDR3 DNA. D genes are given only for firm matches. Only part of the rows carry a size: once, few, many, or a class if the clone is expanded.

medium-sized	TRBV15	TRBJ2-7	TRBD2	CATSRDSGRYEQYF	TGTGCCACCAGCAGGGATAGCGGGAGATACGAGCAGTACTTC
NA	TRBV27	TRBJ1-2	NA	CASSLSAGVYGYTF	TGTGCCAGCAGTTTATCGGCAGGGGTCTATGGCTACACCTTC
NA	TRBV11-2	TRBJ2-7	NA	CASSFMAGHYEQYF	TGTGCCAGCAGCTTCATGGCGGGGCACTACGAGCAGTACTTC
NA	TRBV7-2	TRBJ2-5	TRBD2	CASSLAGRGETQYF	TGTGCCAGCAGCCTAGCGGGGAGGGGAGAGACCCAGTACTTC
NA	TRBV5-1	TRBJ2-1	TRBD2	CASSRLAGDNEQFF	TGCGCCAGCAGCAGGCTAGCGGGGGACAATGAGCAGTTCTTC
NA	TRBV7-2	TRBJ2-3	NA	CASSLGGRGLTDTQYF	TGTGCCAGCAGCTTAGGGGGTAGAGGGCTTACAGATACGCAGTATTTT
NA	TRBV7-9	TRBJ2-3	TRBD2	CASSIGLAGRNTDTQYF	TGTGCCAGCAGCATAGGACTAGCGGGGAGAAACACAGATACGCAGTATTTT
few	TRBV11-2	TRBJ1-2	NA	CASSPKGWGNYGYTF	TGTGCCAGCAGCCCCAAGGGGTGGGGTAACTATGGCTACACCTTC
NA	TRBV30	TRBJ1-2	NA	CAWSVLTGGSHGYTF	TGTGCCTGGAGTGTACTAACAGGAGGGTCGCATGGCTACACCTTC
NA	TRBV6-6	TRBJ2-7	TRBD1	CASSPRTGANNEQYF	TGTGCCAGCAGTCCCAGGACAGGGGCCAATAACGAGCAGTACTTC
once	TRBV6-4	TRBJ1-6	NA	CASSDSGGSPLHF	TGTGCCAGCAGTGACTCCGGCGGTTCACCCCTCCACTTT
NA	TRBV6-5	TRBJ1-5	NA	CASSYNPGGQPQHF	TGTGCCAGCAGTTACAACCCCGGAGGTCAGCCCCAGCATTTT
few	TRBV6-5	TRBJ1-5	TRBD1	CASSQGQGRSPQHF	TGTGCCAGCAGCCAGGGACAGGGGCGCTCCCCCCAGCATTTT
NA	TRBV5-6	TRBJ1-1	TRBD1	CASSVYRGESTEAFF	TGTGCCAGCAGCGTATACAGGGGCGAAAGCACTGAAGCTTTCTTT
NA	TRBV5-1	TRBJ2-5	NA	CASSLEFSTNLRETQYF	TGCGCCAGCAGCTTGGAGTTTAGTACTAACCTACGGGAGACCCAGTACTTC
NA	TRBV7-2	TRBJ2-7	TRBD1	CASSYTGGSSYEQYF	TGTGCCAGCAGTTATACAGGGGGGAGCTCCTACGAGCAGTACTTC